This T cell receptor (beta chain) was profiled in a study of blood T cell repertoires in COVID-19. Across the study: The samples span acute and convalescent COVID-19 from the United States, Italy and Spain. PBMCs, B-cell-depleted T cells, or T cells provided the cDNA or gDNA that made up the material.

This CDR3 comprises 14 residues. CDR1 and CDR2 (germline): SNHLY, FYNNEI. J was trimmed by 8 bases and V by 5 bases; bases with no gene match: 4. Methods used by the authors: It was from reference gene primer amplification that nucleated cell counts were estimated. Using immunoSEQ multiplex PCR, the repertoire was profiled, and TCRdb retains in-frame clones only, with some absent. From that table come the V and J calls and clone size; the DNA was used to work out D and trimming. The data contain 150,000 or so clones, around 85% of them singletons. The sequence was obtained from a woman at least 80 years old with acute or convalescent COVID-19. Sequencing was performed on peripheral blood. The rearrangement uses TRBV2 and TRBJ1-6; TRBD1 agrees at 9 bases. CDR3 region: CASSPDRGDSPLHF. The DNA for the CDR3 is TGTGCCAGCAGTCCGGACAGGGGTGATTCACCCCTCCACTTT.